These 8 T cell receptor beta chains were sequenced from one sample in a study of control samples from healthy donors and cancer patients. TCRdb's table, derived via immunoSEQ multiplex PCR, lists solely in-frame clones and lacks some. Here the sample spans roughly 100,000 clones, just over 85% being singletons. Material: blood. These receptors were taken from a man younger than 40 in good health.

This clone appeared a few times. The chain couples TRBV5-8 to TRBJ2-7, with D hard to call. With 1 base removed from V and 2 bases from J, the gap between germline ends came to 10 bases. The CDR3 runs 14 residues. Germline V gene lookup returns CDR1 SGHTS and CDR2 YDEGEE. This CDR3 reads CASSLSTPTYEQYF. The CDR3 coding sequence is TGTGCCAGCAGCTTGTCGACACCGACCTACGAGCAGTACTTC.

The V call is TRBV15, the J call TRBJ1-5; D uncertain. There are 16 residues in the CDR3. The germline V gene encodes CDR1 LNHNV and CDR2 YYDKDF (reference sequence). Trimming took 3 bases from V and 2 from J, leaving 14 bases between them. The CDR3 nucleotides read TGTGCCACCAGCAGTCACAGTTTCCGGGGCAATCAGCCCCAGCATTTT. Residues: CATSSHSFRGNQPQHF. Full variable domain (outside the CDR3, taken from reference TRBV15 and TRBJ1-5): DAMVIQNPRYQVTQFGKPVTLSCSQTLNHNVMYWYQQKSSQAPKLLFHYYDKDFNNEADTPDNFQSRRPNTSFCFLDIRSPGLGDTAMYLCATSSHSFRGNQPQHFGDGTRLSIL.

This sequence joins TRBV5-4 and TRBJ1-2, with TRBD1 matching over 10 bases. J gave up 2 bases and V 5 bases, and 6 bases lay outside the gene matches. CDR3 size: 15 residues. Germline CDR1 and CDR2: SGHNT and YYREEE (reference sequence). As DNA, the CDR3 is TGTGCCAGCAGGTCCGGGACAGGGGTCAACTATGGCTACACCTTC. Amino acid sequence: CASRSGTGVNYGYTF.

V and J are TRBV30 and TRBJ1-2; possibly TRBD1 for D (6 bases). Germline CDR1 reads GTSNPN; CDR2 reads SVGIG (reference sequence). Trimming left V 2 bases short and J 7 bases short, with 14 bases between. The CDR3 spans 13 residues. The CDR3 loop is CAWSPGTGSGYTF. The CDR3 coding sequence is TGTGCCTGGAGTCCTGGTACAGGGAGTGGCTACACCTTC.

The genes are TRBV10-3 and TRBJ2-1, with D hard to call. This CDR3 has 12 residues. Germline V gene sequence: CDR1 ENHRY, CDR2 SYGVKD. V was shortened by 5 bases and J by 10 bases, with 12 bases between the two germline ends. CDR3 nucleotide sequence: TGTGCCATCAGTCCTCGTGAATCCGAGCAGTTCTTC. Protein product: CAISPRESEQFF.

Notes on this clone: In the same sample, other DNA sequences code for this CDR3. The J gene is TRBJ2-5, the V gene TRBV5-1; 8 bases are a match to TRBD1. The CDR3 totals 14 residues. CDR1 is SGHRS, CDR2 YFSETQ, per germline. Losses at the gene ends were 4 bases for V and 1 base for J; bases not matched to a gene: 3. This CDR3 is CASSLGQGQETQYF. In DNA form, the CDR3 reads TGCGCCAGCAGCCTTGGACAGGGCCAAGAGACCCAGTACTTC.

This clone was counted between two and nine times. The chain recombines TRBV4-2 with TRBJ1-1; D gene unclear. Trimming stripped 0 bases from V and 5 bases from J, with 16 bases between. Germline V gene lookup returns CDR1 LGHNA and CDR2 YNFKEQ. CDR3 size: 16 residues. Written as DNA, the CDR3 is TGTGCCAGCAGCCAAGATCGCCGGGGTCCGGTGACTGAAGCTTTCTTT. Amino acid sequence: CASSQDRRGPVTEAFF.

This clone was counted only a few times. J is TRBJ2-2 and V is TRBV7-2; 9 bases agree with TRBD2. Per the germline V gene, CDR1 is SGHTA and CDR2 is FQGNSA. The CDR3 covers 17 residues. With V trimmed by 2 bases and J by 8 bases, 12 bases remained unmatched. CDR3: CASSLKPSGLAKGELFF. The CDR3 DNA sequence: TGTGCCAGCAGCTTAAAACCTTCCGGACTAGCGAAAGGGGAGCTGTTTTTT.